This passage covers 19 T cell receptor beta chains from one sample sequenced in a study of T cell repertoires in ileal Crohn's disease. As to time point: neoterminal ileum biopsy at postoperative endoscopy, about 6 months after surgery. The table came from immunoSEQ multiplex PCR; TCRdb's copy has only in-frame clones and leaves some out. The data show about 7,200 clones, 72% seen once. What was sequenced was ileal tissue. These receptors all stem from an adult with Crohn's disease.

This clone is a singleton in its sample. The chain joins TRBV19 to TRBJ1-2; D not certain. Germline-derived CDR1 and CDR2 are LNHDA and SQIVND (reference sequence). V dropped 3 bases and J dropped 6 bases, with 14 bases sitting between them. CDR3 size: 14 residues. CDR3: CASSMALAQDGYTF. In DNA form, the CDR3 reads TGTGCCAGTAGTATGGCCTTGGCACAAGATGGCTACACCTTC.

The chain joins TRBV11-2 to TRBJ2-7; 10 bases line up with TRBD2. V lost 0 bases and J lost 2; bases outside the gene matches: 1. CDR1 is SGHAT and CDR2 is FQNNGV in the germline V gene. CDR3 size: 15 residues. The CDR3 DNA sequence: TGTGCCAGCAGCTTAGAGGGGACTAGCGCCTACGAGCAGTACTTC. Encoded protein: CASSLEGTSAYEQYF.

CDR3 coding DNA: TGTGCCAGCAGTTTATCGGCTAGCGGGAACTACAATGAGCAGTTCTTC. This sequence encodes CASSLSASGNYNEQFF. The chain combines TRBV27 with TRBJ2-1, with 9 bases aligning to TRBD2. The ends lost 0 bases at V and 3 bases at J; junction bases unmatched: 3. Per germline, CDR1 MNHEY and CDR2 SMNVEV (reference sequence). This CDR3 spans 16 amino acids.

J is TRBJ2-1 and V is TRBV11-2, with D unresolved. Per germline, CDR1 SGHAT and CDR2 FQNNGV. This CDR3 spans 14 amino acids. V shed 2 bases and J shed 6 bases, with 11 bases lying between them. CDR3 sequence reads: CASSLPRNPNEQFF. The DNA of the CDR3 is TGTGCCAGCAGCTTACCGAGAAACCCCAATGAGCAGTTCTTC.

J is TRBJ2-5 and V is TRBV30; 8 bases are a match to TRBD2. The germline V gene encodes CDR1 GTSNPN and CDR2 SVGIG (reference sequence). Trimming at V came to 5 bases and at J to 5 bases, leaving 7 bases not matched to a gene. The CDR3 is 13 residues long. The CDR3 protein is CAWVQGLGETQYF. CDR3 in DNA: TGTGCCTGGGTGCAGGGACTAGGCGAGACCCAGTACTTC.

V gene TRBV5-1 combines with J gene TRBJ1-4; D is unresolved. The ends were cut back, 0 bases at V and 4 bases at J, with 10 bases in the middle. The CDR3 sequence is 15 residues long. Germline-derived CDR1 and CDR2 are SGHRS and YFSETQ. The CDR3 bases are TGCGCCAGCAGCTTGGAGGCAGGTTTTAATGAAAAACTGTTTTTT. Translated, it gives CASSLEAGFNEKLFF.

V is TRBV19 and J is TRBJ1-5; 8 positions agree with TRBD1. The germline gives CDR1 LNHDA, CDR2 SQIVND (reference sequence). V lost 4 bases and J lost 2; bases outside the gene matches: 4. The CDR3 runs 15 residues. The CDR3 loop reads CASSNVGQGNQPQHF. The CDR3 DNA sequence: TGTGCCAGTAGTAATGTGGGACAGGGCAATCAGCCCCAGCATTTT.

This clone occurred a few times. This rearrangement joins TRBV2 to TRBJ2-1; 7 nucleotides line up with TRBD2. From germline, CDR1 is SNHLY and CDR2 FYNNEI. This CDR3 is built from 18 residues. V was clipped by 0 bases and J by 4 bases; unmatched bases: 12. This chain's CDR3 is CASSEALYGRERYNEQFF. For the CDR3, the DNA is TGTGCCAGCAGTGAAGCGCTTTACGGGCGGGAGCGATACAATGAGCAGTTCTTC. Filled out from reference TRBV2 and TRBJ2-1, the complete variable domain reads EPEVTQTPSHQVTQMGQEVILRCVPISNHLYFYWYRQILGQKVEFLVSFYNNEISEKSEIFDDQFSVERPDGSNFTLKIRSTKLEDSAMYFCASSEALYGRERYNEQFFGPGTRLTVL.

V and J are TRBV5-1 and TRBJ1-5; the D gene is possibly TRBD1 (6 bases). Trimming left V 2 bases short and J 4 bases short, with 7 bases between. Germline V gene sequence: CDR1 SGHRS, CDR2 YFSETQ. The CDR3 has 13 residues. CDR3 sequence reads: CASSFGQNQPQHF. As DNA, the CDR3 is TGCGCCAGCAGCTTCGGACAGAATCAGCCCCAGCATTTT.

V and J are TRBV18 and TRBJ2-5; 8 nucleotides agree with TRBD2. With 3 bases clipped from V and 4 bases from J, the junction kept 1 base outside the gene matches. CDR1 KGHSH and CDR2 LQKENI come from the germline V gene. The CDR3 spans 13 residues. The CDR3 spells CASSPGGGETQYF. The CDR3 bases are TGTGCCAGCTCACCCGGGGGGGGAGAGACCCAGTACTTC.

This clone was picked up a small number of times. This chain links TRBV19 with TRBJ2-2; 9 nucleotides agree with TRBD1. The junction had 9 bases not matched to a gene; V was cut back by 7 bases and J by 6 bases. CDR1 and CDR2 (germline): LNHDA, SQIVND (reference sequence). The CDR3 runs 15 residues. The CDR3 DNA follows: TGTGCCAGTACCCATGGGGGGACAGGGCCCGGGGAGCTGTTTTTT. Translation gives CASTHGGTGPGELFF. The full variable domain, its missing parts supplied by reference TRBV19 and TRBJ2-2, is DGGITQSPKYLFRKEGQNVTLSCEQNLNHDAMYWYRQDPGQGLRLIYYSQIVNDFQKGDIAEGYSVSREKKESFPLTVTSAQKNPTAFYLCASTHGGTGPGELFFGEGSRLTVL.

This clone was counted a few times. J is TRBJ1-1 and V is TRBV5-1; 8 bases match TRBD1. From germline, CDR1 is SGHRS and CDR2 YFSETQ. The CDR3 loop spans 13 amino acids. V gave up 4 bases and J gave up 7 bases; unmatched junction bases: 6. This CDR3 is CASSTDRVGEAFF. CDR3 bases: TGCGCCAGCAGCACGGACAGGGTAGGTGAAGCTTTCTTT.

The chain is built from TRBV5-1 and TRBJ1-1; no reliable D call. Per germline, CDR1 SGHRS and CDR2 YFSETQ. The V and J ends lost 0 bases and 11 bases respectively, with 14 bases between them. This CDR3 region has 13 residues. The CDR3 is CASSLVGNGWAFF. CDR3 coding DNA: TGCGCCAGCAGCTTGGTCGGGAACGGATGGGCTTTCTTT.

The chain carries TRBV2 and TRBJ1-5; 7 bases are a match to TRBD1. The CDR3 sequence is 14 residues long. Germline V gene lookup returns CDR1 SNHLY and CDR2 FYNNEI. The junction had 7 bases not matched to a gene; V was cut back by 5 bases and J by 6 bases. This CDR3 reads CASSSRQGSQPQHF. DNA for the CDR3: TGTGCCAGCAGTTCCCGACAGGGAAGTCAGCCCCAGCATTTT. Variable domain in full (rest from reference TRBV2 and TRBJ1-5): EPEVTQTPSHQVTQMGQEVILRCVPISNHLYFYWYRQILGQKVEFLVSFYNNEISEKSEIFDDQFSVERPDGSNFTLKIRSTKLEDSAMYFCASSSRQGSQPQHFGDGTRLSIL.

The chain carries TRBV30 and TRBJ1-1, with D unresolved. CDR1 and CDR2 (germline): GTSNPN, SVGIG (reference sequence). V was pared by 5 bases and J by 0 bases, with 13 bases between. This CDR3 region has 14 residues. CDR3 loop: CAWVRSALNTEAFF. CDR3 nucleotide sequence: TGTGCCTGGGTGCGGTCAGCATTGAACACTGAAGCTTTCTTT.

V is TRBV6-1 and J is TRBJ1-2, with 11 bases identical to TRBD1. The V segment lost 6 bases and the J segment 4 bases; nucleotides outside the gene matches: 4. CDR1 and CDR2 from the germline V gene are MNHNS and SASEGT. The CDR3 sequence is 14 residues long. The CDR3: CASSRTGGGYGYTF. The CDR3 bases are TGTGCCAGCAGCCGGACAGGGGGCGGCTATGGCTACACCTTC.

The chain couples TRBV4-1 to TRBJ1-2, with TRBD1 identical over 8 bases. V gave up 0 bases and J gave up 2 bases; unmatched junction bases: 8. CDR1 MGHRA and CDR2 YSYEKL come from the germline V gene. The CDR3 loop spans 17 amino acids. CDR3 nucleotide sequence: TGCGCCAGCAGCCAAGATCGGATGACAGGGGCAAACTATGGCTACACCTTC. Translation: CASSQDRMTGANYGYTF.

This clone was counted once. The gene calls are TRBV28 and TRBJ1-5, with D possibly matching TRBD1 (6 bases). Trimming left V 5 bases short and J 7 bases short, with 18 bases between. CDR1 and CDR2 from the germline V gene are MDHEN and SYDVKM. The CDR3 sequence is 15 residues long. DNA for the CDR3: TGTGCCAGCAGTGCTCCGACAGGTCGGAGGCAGCCCCAGCATTTT. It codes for CASSAPTGRRQPQHF.

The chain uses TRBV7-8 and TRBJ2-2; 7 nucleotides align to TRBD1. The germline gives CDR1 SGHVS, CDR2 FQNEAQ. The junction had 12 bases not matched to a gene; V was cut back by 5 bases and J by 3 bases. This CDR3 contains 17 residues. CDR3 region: CASSLQAQGSYTGELFF. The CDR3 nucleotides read TGTGCCAGCAGCCTGCAAGCACAGGGGTCCTACACCGGGGAGCTGTTTTTT.